This T cell receptor (beta chain) was sequenced for a study of blood T cell repertoires in COVID-19. About the study: The origin of the acute and convalescent COVID-19 samples was the United States, Italy and Spain.

V was pared by 5 bases and J by 6 bases, with 11 bases between. The CDR3 runs 14 residues. CDR1 is LGHDT and CDR2 is YNNKEL in the germline V gene (reference sequence). Original data processing: Reference gene primer amplification gave estimated nucleated cell counts. Some clones are missing from TCRdb's copy, which holds only in-frame ones; the method was immunoSEQ multiplex PCR. The D gene and trimming were derived from the DNA, and the V and J assignments and clone size from that table. The sample carries roughly 220,000 clones, about 85% recorded once. V gene TRBV3-1 (or the pseudogene TRBV3-2) combines with J gene TRBJ1-6; perhaps TRBD1 as D (6 bases). Input material: peripheral blood. This TCR came from a woman aged 50 to 60 with COVID-19, enrolled during active disease. DNA of the CDR3: TGTGCCAGCAGCGATACAGGGTTTAATTCACCCCTCCACTTT. Amino acids: CASSDTGFNSPLHF.